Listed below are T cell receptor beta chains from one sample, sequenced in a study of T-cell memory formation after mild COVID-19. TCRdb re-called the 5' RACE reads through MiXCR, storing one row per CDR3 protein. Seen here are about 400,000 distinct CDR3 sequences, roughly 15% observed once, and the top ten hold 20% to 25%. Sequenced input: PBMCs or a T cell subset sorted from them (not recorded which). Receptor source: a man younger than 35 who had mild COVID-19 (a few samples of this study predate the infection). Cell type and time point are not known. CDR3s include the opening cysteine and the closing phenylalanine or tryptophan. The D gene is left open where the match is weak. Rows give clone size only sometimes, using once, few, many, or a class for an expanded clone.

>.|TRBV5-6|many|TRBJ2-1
TGTGCCAGCAGCTTGAGAAGGTCCCCTCGGTATGAGCAGTTCTTC
CASSLRRSPRYEQFF
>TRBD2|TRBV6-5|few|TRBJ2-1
TGTGCCAGCAGTCAAGCGGGATCACTGGGTAATGAGCAGTTCTTC
CASSQAGSLGNEQFF
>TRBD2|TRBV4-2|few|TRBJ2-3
TGTGCCAGCAGCCAAGGAGCGGGGGGGCCGGATACGCAGTATTTT
CASSQGAGGPDTQYF
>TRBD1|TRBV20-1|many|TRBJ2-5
TGCAGTGCTAGAGATCGCAGGGGGCAGGAGACCCAGTACTTC
CSARDRRGQETQYF
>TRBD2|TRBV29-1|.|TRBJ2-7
TGCAGCGTTGATCGGACTAGCGGGGGGGCCAACGAGCAGTACTTC
CSVDRTSGGANEQYF
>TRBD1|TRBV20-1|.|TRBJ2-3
TGCAGTGCTTCAGGGGGCGGAGCGGGCACAGATACGCAGTATTTT
CSASGGGAGTDTQYF
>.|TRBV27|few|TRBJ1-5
TGTGCCAGCAGTGTCCAGGGGTTACATCAGCCCCAGCATTTT
CASSVQGLHQPQHF
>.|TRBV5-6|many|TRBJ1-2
TGTGCCAGCAGCTTGGGTCCGGGGGTTTCCTATGGCTACACCTTC
CASSLGPGVSYGYTF
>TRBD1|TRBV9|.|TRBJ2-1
TGTGCCAGCAGCGTGACAGGGGCGACCTACAATGAGCAGTTCTTC
CASSVTGATYNEQFF
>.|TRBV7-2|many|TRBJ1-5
TGTGCCAGCAGCGCTCATTGGACGTCGGATCAGCCCCAGCATTTT
CASSAHWTSDQPQHF
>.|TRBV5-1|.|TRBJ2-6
TGCGCCAGCAGCTTGGCGCTTCACAGTGGACAGTCCGGGGCCAACGTCCTGACTTTC
CASSLALHSGQSGANVLTF
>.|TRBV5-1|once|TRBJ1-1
TGCGCCAGCAGCTTGGCCGAGTCCACTGAAGCTTTCTTT
CASSLAESTEAFF
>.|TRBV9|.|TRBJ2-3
TGTGCCAGCAGCTACTCCGGGGTGACGGCCACAGATACGCAGTATTTT
CASSYSGVTATDTQYF
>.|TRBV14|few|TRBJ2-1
TGTGCCAGCAGCCAGCCGGACGCTCTTTCCTACAATGAGCAGTTCTTC
CASSQPDALSYNEQFF
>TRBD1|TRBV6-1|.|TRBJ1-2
TGTGCCAGCAGGGTTGACAGGGGGCCAGGCTATGGCTACACCTTC
CASRVDRGPGYGYTF
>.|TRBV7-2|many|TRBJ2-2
TGTGCCAGCAGCTTATACTCCACCGGGGAGCTGTTTTTT
CASSLYSTGELFF
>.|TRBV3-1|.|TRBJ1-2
TGTGCCAGCAGCCACCGGACTACCGGCTACACCTTC
CASSHRTTGYTF
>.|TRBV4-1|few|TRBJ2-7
TGCGCCAGCAGCCCTCTTTCACTAGCATCCTACGAGCAGTACTTC
CASSPLSLASYEQYF
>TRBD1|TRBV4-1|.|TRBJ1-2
TGCGCCAGCAGCCGTTGGAAGCTAACCAGGGGGACTAGAGCTAACTATGGCTACACCTTC
CASSRWKLTRGTRANYGYTF
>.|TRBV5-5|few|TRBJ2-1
TGTGCCAGCAGCTTCGGATGGGACAATGAGCAGTTCTTC
CASSFGWDNEQFF
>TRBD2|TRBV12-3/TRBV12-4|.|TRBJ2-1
TGTGCCAGCACTCCTCTGGAGGGACTAGCGGGGAATAATGAGCAGTTCTTC
CASTPLEGLAGNNEQFF
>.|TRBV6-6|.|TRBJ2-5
TGTGCCAGCAGACGGACCAAGCAAGAGACCCAGTACTTC
CASRRTKQETQYF
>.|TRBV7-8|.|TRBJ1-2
TGTGCCAGCAGCTTAGGCTTAGGGGAGTATGGCTACACCTTC
CASSLGLGEYGYTF
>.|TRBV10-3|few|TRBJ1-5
TGTGCCATCAGTGAGCCTAGTATGGAACAGCCCCAGCATTTT
CAISEPSMEQPQHF
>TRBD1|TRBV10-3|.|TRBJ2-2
TGTGCCACCATACAGGGGGCGTTCACCGGGGAGCTGTTTTTT
CATIQGAFTGELFF
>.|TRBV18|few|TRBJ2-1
TGTGCCAGCTCACCACCCTCCTGGGCAGGCTCCAATGAGCAGTTCTTC
CASSPPSWAGSNEQFF
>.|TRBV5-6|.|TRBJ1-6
TGTGCCACCACCAGGGAGGGCGGTGGTTTGTCACCCCTCCACTTT
CATTREGGGLSPLHF
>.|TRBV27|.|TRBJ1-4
TGTGCCAGCAGTTCCCAGGGCCTCGGGGAAAAACTGTTTTTT
CASSSQGLGEKLFF
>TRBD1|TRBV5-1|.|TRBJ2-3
TGCGCCAGCAGCTTGGGACTGACAGGGTCAGATACGCAGTATTTT
CASSLGLTGSDTQYF
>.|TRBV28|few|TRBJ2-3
TGTGCCAGCACTTTTCTGCAAACCGACACAGATACGCAGTATTTT
CASTFLQTDTDTQYF
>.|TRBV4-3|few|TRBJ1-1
TGCGCCAGCAGCCTCTGGACAGCTCTGAACACTGAAGCTTTCTTT
CASSLWTALNTEAFF
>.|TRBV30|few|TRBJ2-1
TGTGCCTGGAGAGAAATGGGATTCTACAATGAGCAGTTCTTC
CAWREMGFYNEQFF
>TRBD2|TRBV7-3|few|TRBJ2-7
TGTGCCAGCAGCTTATACGGGACTAGCGGGACGAGCTCCTACGAGCAGTACTTC
CASSLYGTSGTSSYEQYF
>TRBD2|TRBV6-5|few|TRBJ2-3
TGTGCCAGCAGTTACACCCGACTAGCGGGGACGCAGTATTTT
CASSYTRLAGTQYF
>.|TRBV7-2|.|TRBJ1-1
TGTGCCAGCAGCCCTGTACATACTCCTAGTGAAGCTTTCTTT
CASSPVHTPSEAFF
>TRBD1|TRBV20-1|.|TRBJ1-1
TGCAGTGCTAGGCCCCTAAACAGGGGGAGGAACACTGAAGCTTTCTTT
CSARPLNRGRNTEAFF
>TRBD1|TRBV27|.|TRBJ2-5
TGTGCCAGCAAGGAGAATCAGGGGGCTCTTCAAGAGACCCAGTACTTC
CASKENQGALQETQYF
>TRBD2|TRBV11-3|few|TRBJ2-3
TGTGCCAGCAGCTCACCGGGGGGTCCGAGGGATACGCAGTATTTT
CASSSPGGPRDTQYF
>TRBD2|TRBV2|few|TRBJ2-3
TGTGCCAGCAGCAAACTAGCGGGGGAGGGAGATACGCAGTATTTT
CASSKLAGEGDTQYF
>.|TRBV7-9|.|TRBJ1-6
TGTGCCAGCAGCTTTATCGGAGGAAATTCACCCCTCCACTTT
CASSFIGGNSPLHF
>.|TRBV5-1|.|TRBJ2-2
TGCGCCAGCAGCCCCAGGGGGGCGGGCACCGGGGAGCTGTTTTTT
CASSPRGAGTGELFF
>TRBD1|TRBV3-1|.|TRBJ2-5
TGTGCCAGCAGCCAAGTAACAGGGGTGGAGACCCAGTACTTC
CASSQVTGVETQYF
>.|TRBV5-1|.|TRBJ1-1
TGCGCCAGCAGCTCCCTCGGGACAGAAGCTTTCTTT
CASSSLGTEAFF
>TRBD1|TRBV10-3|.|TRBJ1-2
TGTGCCATCAGTGTGACAGGGGTGCACTATGGCTACACCTTC
CAISVTGVHYGYTF
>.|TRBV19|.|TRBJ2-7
TGTGCCAGTAGTATGGAGGCTGGGGGCTCCTACGAGCAGTACTTC
CASSMEAGGSYEQYF
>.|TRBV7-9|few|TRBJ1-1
TGTGCCAGCAGCTTAGGAGGGGAAGGGGCTGAAGCTTTCTTT
CASSLGGEGAEAFF
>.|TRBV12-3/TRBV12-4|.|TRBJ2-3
TGTGCCAGCAGTTTCGCAGTGTATGGAGGGAAGGGGTTCACAGATACGCAGTATTTT
CASSFAVYGGKGFTDTQYF
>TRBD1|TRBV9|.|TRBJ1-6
TGTGCCAGCAGCGCACAGGGGTCAAAATCACCCCTCCACTTT
CASSAQGSKSPLHF
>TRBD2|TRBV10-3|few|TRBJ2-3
TGTGCCATCAGTTTGACTAGCGGGGGGGCCGGAGATACGCAGTATTTT
CAISLTSGGAGDTQYF
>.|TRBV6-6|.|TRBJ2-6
TGTGCCAGCAGTGACTACAGGGGAGGCACCTCTGGGGCCAACGTCCTGACTTTC
CASSDYRGGTSGANVLTF
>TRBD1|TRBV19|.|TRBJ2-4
TGTGCCAGTAGAATAGGATCGGGACAGACACCTAACATTCAGTACTTC
CASRIGSGQTPNIQYF